These 14 T cell receptor beta chains share one sample of origin, sequenced in a study of cytomegalovirus exposure and HLA in healthy donors. PCR involved 60 Vbeta and 13 Jbeta primers. TCRdb keeps only in-frame clones here, not all; method: immunoSEQ multiplex PCR. The table records 100,000 to 150,000 clones, 80% of them present only once. The sequenced sample was PBMCs. The receptors shown here come from a man aged 30 to 39 in good health and CMV-seropositive.

In DNA, the CDR3 is TGCGCCAGCAGCCAACTGGGACAGGGAGGAAAACTGTTTTTT. Translating it yields CASSQLGQGGKLFF. The V call is TRBV4-1, the J call TRBJ1-4; 9 bases line up with TRBD1. Germline V CDR1 and CDR2: MGHRA, YSYEKL. Losses at the gene ends were 2 bases for V and 10 bases for J; bases not matched to a gene: 5. This CDR3 comprises 14 residues.

The chain uses TRBV11-3 and TRBJ2-1, with 11 bases identical to TRBD2. In germline, CDR1 is SGHNT, CDR2 YENEEA. The CDR3 has 16 residues. The trim removed 0 bases at V and 8 bases at J, leaving 6 bases unmatched. The DNA of the CDR3 is TGTGCCAGCAGCTTAGACTATAGCGGGGGGGCCTATGAGCAGTTCTTC. As protein: CASSLDYSGGAYEQFF.

This clone was picked up a small number of times. This chain uses TRBV5-1 with TRBJ2-3; 12 nucleotides line up with TRBD2. Germline CDR1 is SGHRS and CDR2 is YFSETQ. The CDR3 has 16 residues. V shed 4 bases and J 4 bases; nucleotides not matched to a gene: 7. In DNA, the CDR3 is TGCGCCAGCAGCCTCCGGACTAGCGGGGCCTCAGATACGCAGTATTTT. It codes for CASSLRTSGASDTQYF.

This clone was recorded once. This rearrangement joins TRBV7-8 to TRBJ1-2, with 7 bases identical to TRBD1. With V trimmed by 5 bases and J by 3 bases, 9 bases remained unmatched. This CDR3 has 15 amino acids. Germline assignment: CDR1 SGHVS and CDR2 FQNEAQ. The CDR3 protein is CASSRDSFSYYGYTF. CDR3 sequence (DNA): TGTGCCAGCAGCAGGGACAGTTTCAGTTACTATGGCTACACCTTC.

The chain carries TRBV7-9 and TRBJ1-2; unclear D gene. From germline, CDR1 is SEHNR and CDR2 FQNEAQ (reference sequence). V was cut by 5 bases and J by 1 base, with 11 bases left in between. The CDR3 runs to 14 residues. The CDR3 region has the DNA TGTGCCAGCAGCCTCCTTGGCATTAACTATGGCTACACCTTC. Encoded protein: CASSLLGINYGYTF.

This clone was picked up a small number of times. For the CDR3, the DNA is TGTGCCAGCAGTTTAATGGTCGGGGGGCGCACCCACGAGCAGTACTTC. Its protein is CASSLMVGGRTHEQYF. This chain joins TRBV28 and TRBJ2-7; a possible D gene is TRBD2 (7 bases). CDR1 MDHEN and CDR2 SYDVKM come from the germline V gene. The CDR3 is made up of 16 amino acids. V was pared by 2 bases and J by 5 bases, with 19 bases between.

The V and J genes are TRBV12-2 and TRBJ1-2; the listed D gene, TRBD1, was not tested against the DNA. TRBV12-2 is given as a pseudogene. This CDR3 is built from 15 residues. The CDR3 bases are TGTGCAAGTCGCTTAGCGAGGAACAGGGGCTATGGCTACACCTTC. Protein product: CASRLARNRGYGYTF.

For this clone: Within the sample, other DNA sequences also encode this same CDR3. The chain links TRBV4-1 to TRBJ2-4; 10 nucleotides match TRBD1. The CDR3 has 14 residues. The germline gives CDR1 MGHRA, CDR2 YSYEKL. V was clipped by 4 bases and J by 5 bases; unmatched bases: 2. CDR3: CASSPGTGENIQYF. In DNA, the CDR3 is TGCGCCAGCAGCCCCGGGACAGGGGAAAACATTCAGTACTTC.

This clone was picked up a small number of times. This rearrangement joins TRBV29-1 to TRBJ1-4; TRBD1 matches 10 bases. There are 14 residues in the CDR3. Trimming at V came to 4 bases and at J to 2 bases, leaving 1 base not matched to a gene. CDR1 is SQVTM and CDR2 is ANQGSEA in the germline V gene. The CDR3 DNA sequence: TGCAGCGTTGGGGGACAGGGGACTAATGAAAAACTGTTTTTT. Translation: CSVGGQGTNEKLFF.

The V and J genes are TRBV18 and TRBJ2-7; perhaps TRBD1 as D (5 bases). V lost 0 bases and J lost 0, with 6 bases in between. The CDR3 extends over 14 amino acids. Germline CDR1 is KGHSH and CDR2 is LQKENI. The DNA of the CDR3 is TGTGCCAGCTCACCACCGACAGACTCCTACGAGCAGTACTTC. This sequence encodes CASSPPTDSYEQYF.

The genes are TRBV10-2 and TRBJ2-1; 11 bases are shared with TRBD1. Germline V lookup: CDR1 WSHSY, CDR2 SAAADI. V trimming: 6 bases; J trimming: 8 bases; junction bases outside the gene matches: 9. The CDR3 is made up of 15 amino acids. CDR3 protein: CASSQGQGAGDEQFF. CDR3 DNA sequence: TGCGCCAGCAGCCAAGGACAGGGGGCCGGCGATGAGCAGTTCTTC.

This rearrangement joins TRBV7-8 to TRBJ1-5; no definite D call. Trimming left V 3 bases short and J 1 base short, with 7 bases between. Germline-derived CDR1 and CDR2 are SGHVS and FQNEAQ. The CDR3 loop spans 14 amino acids. This CDR3 is CASSFSQSNQPQHF. The CDR3 DNA reads as TGTGCCAGCAGCTTTAGCCAGAGCAATCAGCCCCAGCATTTT.

V usage is TRBV19 and J usage is TRBJ2-2; 8 positions agree with TRBD2. CDR3 length: 17 residues. J gave up 5 bases and V 2 bases, and 10 bases lay outside the gene matches. CDR1 is LNHDA and CDR2 is SQIVND in the germline V gene (reference sequence). The CDR3 sequence: CASSILSQAGVTGELFF. In nucleotides, the CDR3 is TGTGCCAGTAGTATATTGTCCCAAGCGGGGGTAACCGGGGAGCTGTTTTTT.

The rearrangement uses TRBV2 and TRBJ1-1; 8 nucleotides line up with TRBD1. The V and J ends lost 5 bases and 4 bases, in that order; junction bases with no gene match: 9. In germline, CDR1 is SNHLY, CDR2 FYNNEI. The CDR3 loop spans 15 amino acids. DNA for the CDR3: TGTGCCAGCAGTAGACAGGGGACCGAGGGCACTGAAGCTTTCTTT. It specifies CASSRQGTEGTEAFF.